This T cell receptor (beta chain) was documented in a study of T cell responses to AZD1222 COVID-19 vaccine. This clone has just one count. Its antigen is unidentified. The protocol was immunoSEQ multiplex PCR, while the TCRdb copy is restricted to in-frame clones and leaves out a portion. The table includes roughly 100,000 clones, about 91% detected once. The study's findings and limits: White British people made up most donors, females outnumbered males, and clonal diversity was possibly underestimated. No repertoire was sampled before or during the peak T cell response, only after it.

This CDR3 region has 14 residues. CDR1 and CDR2 from the germline V gene are ENHRY and SYGVKD. Trimming left V 10 bases short and J 2 bases short, with 15 bases between. This specimen was peripheral blood, taken 28 days after the second AZD1222 dose. The clonotype was recovered from an adult who received the AZD1222 COVID-19 vaccine. The J gene is TRBJ1-5, the V gene TRBV10-3; no firm D call. CDR3: CASSQDFGNQPQHF. CDR3 DNA: TGTGCCAGCTCTCAGGACTTCGGCAATCAGCCCCAGCATTTT.